Listed below are T cell receptor beta chains from one sample, sequenced in a study of regulatory T cells in long-lasting Graves disease. TCRdb reanalysed the multiplex PCR reads using MiXCR and keeps one entry per CDR3 protein. The table has about 470,000 distinct CDR3 sequences, 20% to 25% seen once; the top ten hold roughly 7.1%. Here the sequenced sample was peripheral blood mononuclear cells (PBMCs), taken when the disease was refractory, from a patient treated with antithyroid drugs. The receptor source for this set is a female donor with Graves disease. Each CDR3 is given with its conserved first and last residue. A D gene is named only where the DNA matches it firmly. Size tells how often a clone was seen (once, few, many) or the class of an expanded clone, and some rows leave it out.

V gene	clone size	D gene	J gene	CDR3 DNA	CDR3 protein
TRBV27	.	TRBD2	TRBJ2-3	TGTGCCAGCAGTTTATCTAGCGGGGGGGGGACAGATACGCAGTATTTT	CASSLSSGGGTDTQYF
TRBV7-8	many	TRBD1	TRBJ2-2	TGTGCCAGCAGCTTAGCCAGGGGGCTCGACGGGGAGCTGTTTTTT	CASSLARGLDGELFF
TRBV29-1	few	TRBD1	TRBJ1-1	TGCAGCGTCTTCGGGACAGCGAACACTGAAGCTTTCTTT	CSVFGTANTEAFF
TRBV11-2	few	.	TRBJ1-1	TGTGCCAGCACCCCAGATGCGGTCACTGAAGCTTTCTTT	CASTPDAVTEAFF
TRBV6-1	few	TRBD1	TRBJ2-6	TGTGCCAGCAGTCCACAGGGGCCCATCCGCTCTGGGGCCAACGTCCTGACTTTC	CASSPQGPIRSGANVLTF
TRBV19	once	TRBD1	TRBJ2-2	TGTGCCAGTCGTTGGACAGGGGACACCGGGGAGCTGTTTTTT	CASRWTGDTGELFF
TRBV28	many	TRBD1	TRBJ1-5	TGTGCCAGCAGGGAACAGGGGGCGAATCAGCCCCAGCATTTT	CASREQGANQPQHF
TRBV29-1	.	.	TRBJ2-2	TGCGGAACGTTGGGAGCGAACACCGGGGAGCTGTTTTTT	CGTLGANTGELFF
TRBV3-1	many	TRBD2	TRBJ2-5	TGTGCCAGCAGCCTCACCGGGACTAGCGGAGAGACCCAGTACTTC	CASSLTGTSGETQYF
TRBV28	many	TRBD1	TRBJ2-5	TGTGCCAGCAGGGACAGGGACCAAGAGACCCAGTACTTC	CASRDRDQETQYF
TRBV7-9	many	TRBD2	TRBJ2-7	TGTGCCAGCAGCGTTAGCGGGTCCCCCTACGAGCAGTACTTC	CASSVSGSPYEQYF
TRBV6-1	few	.	TRBJ2-7	TGTGCCAGCAGTCTCGGACACGCAGAAAGCTCCTACGAGCAGTACTTC	CASSLGHAESSYEQYF
TRBV29-1	.	.	TRBJ2-2	TGCAGCGCGCTAGACATGTCCGGGGAGCTGTTTTTT	CSALDMSGELFF
TRBV27	.	.	TRBJ2-7	TGTGCCAGCAGTTTATCGGACAAGGGTATCGACGAGCAGTACTTC	CASSLSDKGIDEQYF
TRBV5-5	few	.	TRBJ1-1	TGTGCCAGCAGCTTGGTGGTGACACCGAACACTGAAGCTTTCTTT	CASSLVVTPNTEAFF
TRBV6-5	.	TRBD1	TRBJ2-5	TGTGCCAGCAGTTGGTCCCGACAGGGGGGAACTAACTTC	CASSWSRQGGTNF
TRBV30	many	.	TRBJ1-5	TGTGCCTGGAGTGCCCTGGAGAATCAGCCCCAGCATTTT	CAWSALENQPQHF
TRBV7-9	.	TRBD2	TRBJ2-2	TGTGCCAGTACTAGCGGGACGAACACCGGGGAGCTGTTTTTT	CASTSGTNTGELFF
TRBV27	.	.	TRBJ2-1	TGTGCCAGCAGTGGATACAGGTTAGGCTCCTACAATGTGCAGTTCTTC	CASSGYRLGSYNVQFF
TRBV28	many	.	TRBJ2-5	TGTGCCAGCAGCCCAACAGGCGTAGAGACCCAGTACTTC	CASSPTGVETQYF
TRBV5-5	few	.	TRBJ2-7	TGTGCCAGCAGCTTGGATTGGCCAGGAACTTACTACGAGCAGTACTTC	CASSLDWPGTYYEQYF
TRBV10-3	many	TRBD1	TRBJ1-2	TGTGCCATCAGAGGGACAGGGAATCGGTATGGCTACACCTTC	CAIRGTGNRYGYTF
TRBV11-3	.	TRBD1	TRBJ2-7	TGTGCCAGCAGCTTAAAAGGGACAGGGGACGAGCAGTACTTC	CASSLKGTGDEQYF
TRBV5-6	few	.	TRBJ1-2	TGTGCCAGCAGCTCCCTGGAGGACGGTACGCGGTATGGCTACACCTTC	CASSSLEDGTRYGYTF
TRBV7-9	few	TRBD2	TRBJ2-4	TGTGCCAGCAGCCCAGCGGGGGCCAAAAACATTCAGTACTTC	CASSPAGAKNIQYF
TRBV10-3	.	TRBD1	TRBJ2-2	TGTGCCATCAGGCCGGGACAGGGGGCCGGGGAGCTGTTTTTT	CAIRPGQGAGELFF
TRBV7-2	few	TRBD2	TRBJ2-7	TGTGCCAGCAGCTTAGGGTCGGGGTGGGGCGGGAGCTCCTACGAGCAGTACTTC	CASSLGSGWGGSSYEQYF
TRBV28	many	.	TRBJ1-1	TGTGCCAGCAGTTTACTTCCGCGTGGTGGTGAAGCTTTCTTT	CASSLLPRGGEAFF
TRBV7-9	few	.	TRBJ2-7	TGTGCCAGCAGTTTAGCGGCTCGGGACGAGCAGTACTTC	CASSLAARDEQYF
TRBV13	many	.	TRBJ2-7	TGTGCCAGCAGCTTAAATCGCTACGAGCAGTACTTC	CASSLNRYEQYF
TRBV2	many	TRBD1	TRBJ2-4	TGTGCCAGCAGGGAACAGGGGGCGAACATTCAGTACTTC	CASREQGANIQYF
TRBV12-3/TRBV12-4	.	.	TRBJ2-5	TGTGCCAACAGTTTCACGACAGGATTGTCCGGAGAGACCCAGTACTTC	CANSFTTGLSGETQYF
TRBV6-9	.	.	TRBJ2-2	TGTGCCAGCAGTTATACCGGGACGAACACCGGGGAGCTGTTTTTT	CASSYTGTNTGELFF
TRBV30	many	TRBD2	TRBJ2-5	TGTGCCTGGAGCCCTGCGGGGGGAGGAGAGACCCAGTACTTC	CAWSPAGGGETQYF
TRBV28	many	.	TRBJ1-2	TGTGCCAGCAGCCAACTCCACTATGGCTACACCTTC	CASSQLHYGYTF
TRBV9	.	.	TRBJ2-7	TGTGCCAGCAGCGTAGGCTTAGGTAACTACGAGCAGTACTTC	CASSVGLGNYEQYF
TRBV6-2/TRBV6-3	many	.	TRBJ2-7	TGTGCCAGCAGCTACCCCGGGACGGAATTCTCCTACGAGCAGTACTTC	CASSYPGTEFSYEQYF
TRBV29-1	many	TRBD1	TRBJ2-2	TGCAGCGTTGGAGGACAGGGAAGAACCGGGGAGCTGTTTTTT	CSVGGQGRTGELFF
TRBV7-9	.	.	TRBJ1-1	TGTGCCAGCAGACCAAGGGGGAACACTGAAGCTTTCTTT	CASRPRGNTEAFF
TRBV6-9	few	.	TRBJ1-2	TGTGCCAGCAGTTACCGACAAAGTCGCTACACCTTC	CASSYRQSRYTF
TRBV7-8	many	.	TRBJ1-1	TGTGCCAGCAGCTTCACGGGAAGCACTGAAGCTTTCTTT	CASSFTGSTEAFF
TRBV28	many	.	TRBJ1-6	TGTGCCAGCAGTTTGGATTCGGGGAACTCCTATAATTCACCCCTCCACTTT	CASSLDSGNSYNSPLHF
TRBV2	many	.	TRBJ2-7	TGTGCCAGCGGGGTAGGTCTGGACGAGCAGTACTTC	CASGVGLDEQYF
TRBV20-1	.	.	TRBJ1-5	TGCAGTGCTTGGGGGGGTAGCAATCAGCCCCAGCATTTT	CSAWGGSNQPQHF
TRBV7-2	few	.	TRBJ2-7	TGTGCCAGCAGTCGGTCCCTACAGGCCTACGAGCAGTACTTC	CASSRSLQAYEQYF
TRBV6-1	many	.	TRBJ1-5	TGTGCCAGCAGGGACATCTCTCAGCCCCAGCATTTT	CASRDISQPQHF
TRBV28	many	TRBD1	TRBJ1-4	TGTGCCAGCAGTCCAGGGGGAAGTTGGACCTCTGCGGAAAAACTGTTTTTT	CASSPGGSWTSAEKLFF
TRBV6-5	many	.	TRBJ1-5	TGTGCCAGCAGTTACTCATGGGACAATCAGCCCCAGCATTTT	CASSYSWDNQPQHF
TRBV5-4	few	.	TRBJ1-4	TGTGCCAGCAGCCCGGGGGCGGGGAACGGTAATGAAAAACTGTTTTTT	CASSPGAGNGNEKLFF
TRBV28	many	.	TRBJ1-2	TGTGCCAGCAGTTTGGGAGGGGCCTCCTATGGCTACACCTTC	CASSLGGASYGYTF
TRBV15	few	.	TRBJ2-2	TGTGCCACCAGCAGATTCACCGGGGAGCTGTTTTTT	CATSRFTGELFF
TRBV6-5	few	TRBD1	TRBJ1-1	TGTGCCAGCAGTTCCAAGGACAGGAGCTTTGAAGCTTTCTTT	CASSSKDRSFEAFF
TRBV7-9	.	TRBD1	TRBJ2-2	TGTGCCAGCAGCTGGACAGGGGAGGCCACCGGGGAGCTGTTTTTT	CASSWTGEATGELFF
TRBV13	few	TRBD1	TRBJ1-1	TGTGCCAGCAGCCCAGGGGGAGTAGCAGCTTTCTTT	CASSPGGVAAFF